The text below deals with one T cell receptor beta chain. The antigen remains undetermined. The sample is drawn from a study of a mutant IDH1 vaccine in newly diagnosed glioma. Turning to the study itself: Earlier care involved radiotherapy, temozolomide, or both, and the majority received both.

V gave up 0 bases and J gave up 8 bases, with 8 bases separating them. Germline V gene data show CDR1 as MNHEY and CDR2 as SMNVEV (reference sequence). This CDR3 contains 13 residues. As for time point: week 23, last vaccination. Every single dose of the vaccine, 300 ug of mutant IDH1 20-mer peptide, came with topical imiquimod. Sequenced by immunoSEQ multiplex PCR; TCRdb stores in-frame clones only, minus some. Of 20,000 to 25,000 clones in the sample, approximately 82% are singletons; the top ten hold about 12%. The specimen was PBMCs, collected from a glioma patient whose treatment included an IDH1 peptide vaccine. The chain has TRBV27 and TRBJ2-1, with D unresolved. The TCR comes from a man aged 25-45 years with glioma. The CDR3 sequence: CASSLSSIYEQFF. CDR3 coding DNA: TGTGCCAGCAGTTTATCGAGCATCTATGAGCAGTTCTTC.